This passage covers 25 T cell receptor beta chains from one sample sequenced in a study of blood T cell repertoires in COVID-19. Sequencing was performed with immunoSEQ multiplex PCR; in TCRdb, only in-frame clones are kept and a portion is missing. The sample consists of under 150,000 clones, approximately 87% of them appearing once. The specimen sequenced was peripheral blood. The receptors originated from a middle-aged man with acute or convalescent COVID-19.

This rearrangement joins TRBV6-5 to TRBJ2-7; the match to TRBD2 covers 12 bases. The CDR3 sequence is 14 residues long. Germline V gene lookup returns CDR1 MNHEY and CDR2 SVGAGI. The junction had 4 bases not matched to a gene; V was cut back by 6 bases and J by 4 bases. The CDR3 region is CASRTSGSQYEQYF. The CDR3 nucleotides read TGTGCCAGCAGGACTAGCGGGAGTCAGTACGAGCAGTACTTC.

The V call is TRBV19, the J call TRBJ2-7; 7 bases match TRBD1. The CDR3 is 15 amino acids. Germline assignment: CDR1 LNHDA and CDR2 SQIVND (reference sequence). With 1 base clipped from V and 0 bases from J, the junction kept 3 bases outside the gene matches. The CDR3 region is CASSIGGQSSYEQYF. The CDR3 DNA reads TGTGCCAGTAGTATAGGGGGACAGAGCTCCTACGAGCAGTACTTC.

This chain connects TRBV7-9 to TRBJ2-5; 14 bases fit TRBD2. Looked up from germline, CDR1 is SEHNR and CDR2 is FQNEAQ (reference sequence). This CDR3 region has 16 residues. V was clipped by 5 bases and J by 2 bases; unmatched bases: 4. The CDR3 protein is CASSTGLAGAQETQYF. The CDR3 region has the DNA TGTGCCAGCAGCACGGGACTAGCGGGAGCGCAAGAGACCCAGTACTTC.

The chain recombines TRBV10-2 with TRBJ2-5, with D possibly matching TRBD1 (6 bases). Germline CDR1 WSHSY, CDR2 SAAADI. V shed 7 bases and J shed 2 bases, with 11 bases lying between them. The CDR3 runs to 13 residues. The CDR3 sequence is CASKPTGQETQYF. As DNA, the CDR3 is TGCGCCAGCAAACCCACAGGGCAAGAGACCCAGTACTTC.

A few counts support this clone. The gene calls are TRBV10-3 and TRBJ1-1; tentatively, D is TRBD1 (6 bases). From germline, CDR1 is ENHRY and CDR2 SYGVKD. Trimming shortened V by 10 bases and J by 0 bases, and 12 bases separated the two germline ends. This CDR3 region has 13 residues. The CDR3: CATSTGLNTEAFF. For the CDR3, the DNA is TGTGCCACTAGTACAGGGTTGAACACTGAAGCTTTCTTT.

The CDR3 here is CASSWDWKTTEQYF. The CDR3 DNA sequence: TGCGCCAGCAGCTGGGACTGGAAAACCACCGAGCAGTACTTC. J is TRBJ2-7 and V is TRBV5-1, with a tentative D call TRBD2 (6 bases). Germline CDR1 is SGHRS and CDR2 is YFSETQ. V was cut by 3 bases and J by 6 bases, with 16 bases left in between. The CDR3 has 14 residues.

The V gene is TRBV15, the J gene TRBJ1-2; unclear D gene. The V and J ends lost 0 bases and 8 bases respectively, with 10 bases between them. Looked up from germline, CDR1 is LNHNV and CDR2 is YYDKDF (reference sequence). This CDR3 has 13 residues. Written as DNA, the CDR3 is TGTGCCACCAGCAGAGATGAGGTCCGGGGCTACACCTTC. The encoded protein is CATSRDEVRGYTF.

This rearrangement joins TRBV19 to TRBJ1-1, with 7 positions matching TRBD1. CDR1 LNHDA and CDR2 SQIVND come from the germline V gene (reference sequence). The V segment lost 11 bases and the J segment 2 bases; nucleotides outside the gene matches: 8. CDR3 size: 13 residues. CDR3 DNA: TGTGCCGCAAACAGGGGTACTAACACTGAAGCTTTCTTT. Translation: CAANRGTNTEAFF.

This sequence joins TRBV30 and TRBJ1-5, with a possible D match to TRBD1 (5 bases). Trimming shortened V by 3 bases and J by 3 bases, and 15 bases separated the two germline ends. In germline, CDR1 is GTSNPN, CDR2 SVGIG (reference sequence). The CDR3 has 15 residues. In nucleotides, the CDR3 is TGTGCCTGGAGGCTGACCGGACAAACCAATCAGCCCCAGCATTTT. As protein: CAWRLTGQTNQPQHF. The whole variable domain, remainder taken from reference TRBV30 and TRBJ1-5, is SQTIHQWPATLVQPVGSPLSLECTVEGTSNPNLYWYRQAAGRGLQLLFYSVGIGQISSEVPQNLSASRPQDRQFILSSKKLLLSDSGFYLCAWRLTGQTNQPQHFGDGTRLSIL.

J is TRBJ1-1 and V is TRBV27; D unresolved. CDR3 length: 15 amino acids. Trimming removed 6 bases from V and 1 base from J, with 15 bases in between. Germline V lookup: CDR1 MNHEY, CDR2 SMNVEV (reference sequence). CDR3 in DNA: TGTGCCAGCAGCCCCTATCGGGGTTGGAACACTGAAGCTTTCTTT. Translated, it gives CASSPYRGWNTEAFF.

The chain employs TRBV14 and TRBJ1-4, with TRBD1 identical over 9 bases. Germline values: CDR1 SGHDN, CDR2 FVKESK. The CDR3 covers 14 residues. Losses at the gene ends were 3 bases for V and 7 bases for J; bases not matched to a gene: 3. CDR3 sequence: CASSQTGGGEKLFF. The CDR3 nucleotides read TGTGCCAGCAGCCAGACAGGGGGAGGTGAAAAACTGTTTTTT.

The CDR3 reads CASSWGQRIGYTF. In DNA form, the CDR3 reads TGTGCCAGCAGCTGGGGACAGCGGATTGGCTACACCTTC. V usage is TRBV7-9 and J usage is TRBJ1-2; 7 bases are shared with TRBD1. The trim removed 4 bases at V and 7 bases at J, leaving 6 bases unmatched. Germline-derived CDR1 and CDR2 are SEHNR and FQNEAQ (reference sequence). The CDR3 is 13 amino acids.

In its sample, this clone was seen once. V usage is TRBV5-1 and J usage is TRBJ1-2, with D uncertain. CDR1 and CDR2 (germline): SGHRS, YFSETQ. The length of the CDR3 is 15 residues. V lost 0 bases and J 3 bases, leaving 12 bases between the germline ends. CDR3 region: CASSLAGELYYGYTF. DNA for the CDR3: TGCGCCAGCAGCTTGGCAGGCGAACTCTACTATGGCTACACCTTC.

The genes are TRBV12-3 or TRBV12-4 and TRBJ2-7; D uncertain. The CDR3 covers 13 residues. Trimming cost V 3 bases and J 2 bases, with 8 bases left between them. The CDR3 DNA reads as TGTGCCAGCAGTTTGAGAGATCCCTACGAGCAGTACTTC. Its protein is CASSLRDPYEQYF.

This chain uses TRBV7-2 with TRBJ2-7, with 9 positions matching TRBD1. V was clipped by 2 bases and J by 3 bases; unmatched bases: 5. The CDR3 totals 15 residues. Germline lookup yields CDR1 SGHTA and CDR2 FQGNSA. The CDR3 here is CASSLSGTGYYEQYF. CDR3 coding DNA: TGTGCCAGCAGCTTAAGCGGGACAGGGTACTACGAGCAGTACTTC.

This clone is a singleton in its sample. J is TRBJ1-3 and V is TRBV14; D is possibly TRBD1 (6 bases). V was shortened by 2 bases and J by 4 bases, with 12 bases between the two germline ends. The germline gives CDR1 SGHDN, CDR2 FVKESK. This CDR3 is 15 amino acids long. The CDR3 region has the DNA TGTGCCAGCAGCCAATTAGGACAGCTGGGAAACACCATATATTTT. Protein sequence: CASSQLGQLGNTIYF.

This rearrangement joins TRBV5-1 to TRBJ2-5; 7 positions match TRBD2. V trimming: 2 bases; J trimming: 4 bases; junction bases outside the gene matches: 11. CDR1 and CDR2 (germline): SGHRS, YFSETQ. CDR3 size: 16 residues. The DNA of the CDR3 is TGCGCCAGCAGCTTCAGGGCGGGAGTAGGCGGAGAGACCCAGTACTTC. Protein product: CASSFRAGVGGETQYF.

The genes are TRBV5-4 and TRBJ1-2; D uncertain. Germline loops: CDR1 SGHNT, CDR2 YYREEE (reference sequence). The V end lost 4 bases, the J end lost 4 bases, and 14 bases lay between the germline ends. This CDR3 spans 14 amino acids. The CDR3 region has the DNA TGTGCCAGCAGCCCGGACGGAGGTTCCTATGGCTACACCTTC. Protein product: CASSPDGGSYGYTF.

This rearrangement joins TRBV27 to TRBJ2-2; TRBD2 agrees at 7 bases. With 3 bases clipped from V and 3 bases from J, the junction kept 10 bases outside the gene matches. The CDR3 runs 17 residues. The germline V gene has CDR1 MNHEY and CDR2 SMNVEV (reference sequence). The CDR3 DNA reads TGTGCCAGCAGTTTTCAGGTGGGGAGGGCATACACCGGGGAGCTGTTTTTT. Translated: CASSFQVGRAYTGELFF.

The chain joins TRBV10-3 to TRBJ2-7, with 8 bases aligning to TRBD2. This CDR3 is 18 amino acids long. After removal of 5 bases from V and 0 bases from J, the junction contained 15 bases not matched to a gene. Germline V CDR1 and CDR2: ENHRY, SYGVKD. The DNA of the CDR3 is TGTGCCATCAGTCCCGGTAGTAGCGGGGTGGGCCACTCCTACGAGCAGTACTTC. Its translation is CAISPGSSGVGHSYEQYF.

This chain links TRBV7-6 with TRBJ2-7; 7 positions match TRBD1. Germline lookup yields CDR1 SGHVS and CDR2 FNYEAQ. CDR3 length: 14 residues. V shed 4 bases and J 7 bases; nucleotides not matched to a gene: 10. CDR3 amino acids: CASSSLTGLGEQYF. CDR3 sequence (DNA): TGTGCCAGCAGCTCTTTGACAGGGTTGGGAGAGCAGTACTTC.

This chain links TRBV24-1 with TRBJ2-1, with a weak D call TRBD1 (7 bases). CDR1 is KGHDR and CDR2 is SFDVKD in the germline V gene. V lost 4 bases, J lost 8 bases, and 23 bases lay in between. The CDR3 length is 17 residues. The CDR3 region is CATSEPPTGVGGHEQFF. The DNA for the CDR3 is TGTGCCACCAGTGAACCCCCCACAGGGGTCGGGGGTCATGAGCAGTTCTTC.

The chain employs TRBV14 and TRBJ1-2; 7 nucleotides match TRBD1. Germline V CDR1 and CDR2: SGHDN, FVKESK. Trimming cost V 0 bases and J 2 bases; bases outside gene matches: 9. CDR3 length: 17 residues. In DNA form, the CDR3 reads TGTGCCAGCAGCCAAGAAAAGAGGGACAGCCGAAACTATGGCTACACCTTC. Its translation is CASSQEKRDSRNYGYTF. Together with reference TRBV14 and TRBJ1-2, the CDR3 gives the full variable domain: EAGVTQFPSHSVIEKGQTVTLRCDPISGHDNLYWYRRVMGKEIKFLLHFVKESKQDESGMPNNRFLAERTGGTYSTLKVQPAELEDSGVYFCASSQEKRDSRNYGYTFGSGTRLTVV.

The V call is TRBV18, the J call TRBJ1-2; weak D call: TRBD1 (5 bases). Germline-derived CDR1 and CDR2 are KGHSH and LQKENI. The ends were cut back, 2 bases at V and 10 bases at J, with 17 bases in the middle. This CDR3 contains 14 residues. CDR3 protein: CASSPEGARASYTF. For the CDR3, the DNA is TGTGCCAGCTCACCAGAAGGAGCCAGGGCTTCCTACACCTTC.

The chain carries TRBV5-4 and TRBJ2-7, with D possibly TRBD2 on 6 matching bases. CDR3 size: 14 residues. Trimming removed 4 bases from V and 0 bases from J, with 11 bases in between. Germline V CDR1 and CDR2: SGHNT, YYREEE (reference sequence). Here the CDR3 DNA reads TGTGCCAGCAGCCCTCGGACTACCTCCTACGAGCAGTACTTC. Encoded protein: CASSPRTTSYEQYF. Drawing the rest from reference TRBV5-4 and TRBJ2-7, the complete variable domain is ETGVTQSPTHLIKTRGQQVTLRCSSQSGHNTVSWYQQALGQGPQFIFQYYREEENGRGNFPPRFSGLQFPNYSSELNVNALELDDSALYLCASSPRTTSYEQYFGPGTRLTVT.